This T cell receptor beta chain was obtained from a study of patients and donors after allogeneic stem cell transplantation. The germline gives CDR1 SGHRS, CDR2 YFSETQ. The V end lost 3 bases, the J end lost 1 base, and 16 bases lay between the germline ends. This CDR3 is built from 16 residues. A single record per CDR3 protein comes from TCRdb applying MiXCR to the RT-PCR reads. The sample contains about 90,000 distinct CDR3 sequences, around 48% of which appear only once. The receptor's source is a human donor who was either an allogeneic HSCT recipient or a stem cell or donor lymphocyte infusion donor (not recorded which). It is not recorded whose cells these are; they may come from a transplant donor. The specimen sequenced was blood, either unsorted or a sorted T cell fraction (not recorded which). V is TRBV5-1 and J is TRBJ1-1, with D maybe TRBD1 (6 bases). CDR3 residues: CASSSRKGDTNTEAFF. In DNA, the CDR3 is TGCGCCAGCAGCTCGCGGAAGGGGGACACGAACACTGAAGCTTTCTTT.